The rows below give T cell receptor beta chains drawn from one sample of a study of T cell repertoires in cytomegalovirus infection. MiXCR, run by TCRdb on the reads, gives a single entry per CDR3 protein. Of 700,000 to 850,000 distinct CDR3 sequences listed, 30% to 35% are singletons. These receptors' targets are unknown. The source was cultured CD8+ T cells from PBMCs, collected from culture after CMV antigen stimulation. All receptors come from a human donor in good health (CMV status not recorded). Some clones in this sample may be carry-over from other donors' samples. Both conserved end residues are part of each CDR3. A D gene is named only where the DNA matches it firmly. Part of the rows lack a size; the others show once, few, many or a class for expanded clones.

CDR3 length	V gene	clone size	D gene	J gene	CDR3 DNA	CDR3 protein
16	TRBV27	few	-	TRBJ2-1	TGTGCCAGCAGCTCGGACTGGGACAACGCCTACAATGAGCAGTTCTTC	CASSSDWDNAYNEQFF
17	TRBV7-9	-	TRBD1	TRBJ1-2	TGTGCCAGCAGCTCAACGGACAGGGGGCCTTCCAACTATGGCTACACCTTC	CASSSTDRGPSNYGYTF
14	TRBV7-6	many	TRBD1	TRBJ1-4	TGTGCCAGCAGTTGGACAGGGGGAAATGAAAAACTGTTTTTT	CASSWTGGNEKLFF
16	TRBV12-5	-	-	TRBJ2-3	TGTGCTAGTGGTTTCGGGGCGGCGGGGGCCTTCGAAACGCAGTATTTT	CASGFGAAGAFETQYF
17	TRBV19	-	-	TRBJ2-3	TGTGCCAGTAGTCAGGATATCGGGGGTCCCGGCACAGATACGCAGTATTTT	CASSQDIGGPGTDTQYF
11	TRBV25-1	once	-	TRBJ2-1	TGTGCCAGCAATCCAGGTTATGAGCAGTTCTTC	CASNPGYEQFF
12	TRBV7-6	few	-	TRBJ2-7	TGTGCCAGCAGCTCGAGAGACTACGAGCAGTACTTC	CASSSRDYEQYF
18	TRBV13	few	TRBD2	TRBJ2-3	TGTGCCAGCAGCCTTAGGACTAGGTACCAGAGAGGTGCAGATACGCAGTATTTT	CASSLRTRYQRGADTQYF
17	TRBV6-6	once	TRBD1	TRBJ1-3	TGTGCCAGCAGTTATTTTGGACAGGGCGTAGAAGGAAACACCATATATTTT	CASSYFGQGVEGNTIYF
15	TRBV5-1	few	TRBD1	TRBJ1-4	TGCGCCAGCAGCTTGGAGGGGACAGAAATTGAAAAACTGTTTTTT	CASSLEGTEIEKLFF
16	TRBV7-6	-	TRBD2	TRBJ2-1	TGTGCCAGCAGCCCCCCGGTGGGGGAGGGTCTACGGGAGCAGTTCTTC	CASSPPVGEGLREQFF
17	TRBV9	-	TRBD1	TRBJ2-1	TGTGCCAGCAGCGGACTATCCGGGACAGGGAGTGCCAATGAGCAGTTCTTC	CASSGLSGTGSANEQFF
16	TRBV14	-	TRBD2	TRBJ2-2	TGTGCCAGCAGCCAAGGCCGAGCGGGGGTTCTCGGGGAGCTGTTTTTT	CASSQGRAGVLGELFF
14	TRBV27	-	-	TRBJ2-1	TGTGCCAGCAGTTTCTCCACCCTTGGTGGTGAGCAGTTCTTC	CASSFSTLGGEQFF
15	TRBV7-6	many	TRBD1	TRBJ1-1	TGTGCCAGCAGCTTAGCGCCGACAGGGGGGACTGAAGCTTTCTTT	CASSLAPTGGTEAFF
13	TRBV10-2	-	-	TRBJ2-2	TGCGCCAACATGGGGTCGAACACCGGGGAGCTGTTTTTT	CANMGSNTGELFF
17	TRBV27	-	TRBD1	TRBJ1-2	TGTGCCAGCAGTTTATCTAAGGGGACAGGGAATAGAATTGGCTACACCTTC	CASSLSKGTGNRIGYTF
17	TRBV4-3	-	-	TRBJ2-3	TGCGCCAGCAGCCAAGTTTTACAGGGTGAAAACACAGATACGCAGTATTTT	CASSQVLQGENTDTQYF
15	TRBV5-4	few	TRBD2	TRBJ2-1	TGTGCCAGCAGCTTCGGGCTAGCGGCATTCGACGAGCAGTTCTTC	CASSFGLAAFDEQFF
15	TRBV7-9	few	-	TRBJ2-1	TGTGCCAGCAGCCTCCCCGGCAGGGACGTCAATGAGCAGTTCTTC	CASSLPGRDVNEQFF
15	TRBV14	-	-	TRBJ2-2	TGTGCCAGCAGCCAAGTTGCAGAGAACACCGGGGAGCTGTTTTTT	CASSQVAENTGELFF
14	TRBV19	-	-	TRBJ2-1	TGTGCCAGTAGTATAGTAGGGTCCTCGAATGAGCAGTTCTTC	CASSIVGSSNEQFF
14	TRBV12-3/TRBV12-4	-	-	TRBJ2-5	TGTGCCAGCAGTTGGGCTGCAGCCCAAGAGACCCAGTACTTC	CASSWAAAQETQYF
14	TRBV7-9	-	-	TRBJ2-1	TGTGCCAGCAGCTTAGAGAACATTTACAATGAGCAGTTCTTC	CASSLENIYNEQFF
15	TRBV4-2	few	TRBD1	TRBJ2-7	TGTGCCAGCAGCCGACCGGGACAGGACCCCTACGAGCAGTACTTC	CASSRPGQDPYEQYF
12	TRBV15	-	-	TRBJ2-1	TGTGCCACGAGTGGGGGTTTGGATGAGCAGTTCTTC	CATSGGLDEQFF
12	TRBV7-9	few	-	TRBJ2-1	TGTGCCAGCAGCGGGACCGCCCAGGAGCAGTTCTTC	CASSGTAQEQFF
17	TRBV14	-	TRBD2	TRBJ2-2	TGTGCCAACAGCCAAGATAGAGCGGGGGTGTTCACCGGGGAGCTGTTTTTT	CANSQDRAGVFTGELFF
14	TRBV6-2/TRBV6-3	-	-	TRBJ1-1	TGTGCCAGCAGTTACTCTACAGCCGTCACTGAAGCTTTCTTT	CASSYSTAVTEAFF
16	TRBV7-8	-	TRBD1	TRBJ1-4	TGTGCCAGCAGCCCTCTGGGACAGGGGGGTTCTGAAAAACTGTTTTTT	CASSPLGQGGSEKLFF
17	TRBV12-3/TRBV12-4	few	-	TRBJ1-1	TGTGCCAGCAGCCAGGCCATGGGGGACGAATTGGAACATGAAGCTTTCTTT	CASSQAMGDELEHEAFF
17	TRBV7-2	few	TRBD1	TRBJ1-6	TGTGCCAGCAGCTCTATACCACGACAGGGGAGGGATTCACCCCTCCACTTT	CASSSIPRQGRDSPLHF
16	TRBV2	few	-	TRBJ2-3	TGTGCCAGCAGGTTCTTGGGCAGACTTAGCACAGATACGCAGTATTTT	CASRFLGRLSTDTQYF
13	TRBV2	-	-	TRBJ2-7	TGTGCCAGCAGTGAGACAGTAACCTACGAGCAGTACTTC	CASSETVTYEQYF
16	TRBV4-1	-	TRBD1	TRBJ2-5	TGCGCCAGCAGCCAAGAGGGACAGGGGGTTATGGAGACCCAGTACTTC	CASSQEGQGVMETQYF